The 18 T cell receptor beta chains reported below all come from one sample, sequenced in a study of shared clonotypes between healthy human individuals (dated by TCRdb to 2020 to 2021). Library prep was done by the immunoSEQ multiplex PCR assay. What TCRdb holds here is the immuneACCESS table cut down to in-frame rearrangements. Part of the clones is not present; checked against another copy, under half of the missing clones reflect an unresolved V gene, and the others are unexplained. The sample table records about half a million clones; 81% of these occur just once. Roughly 13% of the sample is held by the ten biggest clonotypes. Sequences were obtained from PBMCs. The receptors stem from a middle-aged woman in good health. Some clones in this sample may be carry-over from other donors' samples.

The V call is TRBV19, the J call TRBJ1-2; TRBD1 agrees at 7 bases. The V gene end was trimmed by 6 bases and the J gene end by 8 bases; junction bases not matched to a gene: 6. The CDR3 sequence is 12 residues long. Germline V gene sequence: CDR1 LNHDA, CDR2 SQIVND (reference sequence). The CDR3 nucleotides are TGTGCCAGTAGAATGACAGGGCAAGGCTACACCTTC. Its protein product is CASRMTGQGYTF.

The V gene is TRBV27, the J gene TRBJ2-2; no clear D. This CDR3 contains 12 residues. Germline CDR1 MNHEY, CDR2 SMNVEV (reference sequence). Trimming stripped 1 base from V and 3 bases from J, with 0 bases between. CDR3 DNA sequence: TGTGCCAGCAGTTTATACACCGGGGAGCTGTTTTTT. This codes for CASSLYTGELFF.

The chain combines TRBV5-1 with TRBJ2-2; perhaps TRBD2 as D (5 bases). This CDR3 contains 15 residues. The germline V and J ends were trimmed by 0 bases and 5 bases, with 11 bases remaining between them. Germline lookup yields CDR1 SGHRS and CDR2 YFSETQ. The CDR3 coding sequence is TGCGCCAGCAGCTTGGACGGGCCGGGGACCGGGGAGCTGTTTTTT. Translation: CASSLDGPGTGELFF.

The CDR3 bases are TGTGCCAGCAGTCCCTACAGGGACACTGAAGCTTTCTTT. Encoded protein: CASSPYRDTEAFF. The V call is TRBV16, the J call TRBJ1-1, with D perhaps TRBD1 (6 bases). Germline values: CDR1 KGHSY, CDR2 FQNENV. The CDR3 consists of 13 residues. Trimming stripped 6 bases from V and 3 bases from J, with 11 bases between.

This clone was picked up one time. The rearrangement links TRBV6-6 to TRBJ2-1, with D perhaps being TRBD1 or TRBD2 (5 bases each). The CDR3 has 14 amino acids. CDR1 is MNHNY, CDR2 SVGAGI, per germline (reference sequence). Between the trimmed V and J ends, which lost 0 bases and 9 bases, there was a span of 12 bases. Here the CDR3 DNA reads TGTGCCAGCAGTTACTCGGGGGATTTGGCTGAGCAGTTCTTC. Amino acids: CASSYSGDLAEQFF.

The chain links TRBV11-2 to TRBJ1-3, with D possibly being TRBD1 (6 bases). V was cut by 3 bases and J by 4 bases, with 10 bases left in between. The CDR3 extends over 14 amino acids. Germline V gene data show CDR1 as SGHAT and CDR2 as FQNNGV. The CDR3 sequence: CASSLSGTGNTIYF. The DNA of the CDR3 is TGTGCCAGCAGCTTGAGCGGGACAGGAAACACCATATATTTT.

The chain has TRBV2 and TRBJ1-1, with 7 nucleotides matching TRBD1. Germline CDR1 reads SNHLY; CDR2 reads FYNNEI. This CDR3 has 14 amino acids. V shed 5 bases, J shed 1 base, and the junction held 4 bases outside the gene matches. The CDR3 nucleotides read TGTGCCAGCAGTACCCGGACAGGGAACACTGAAGCTTTCTTT. Encoded protein: CASSTRTGNTEAFF.

The chain carries TRBV7-9 and TRBJ2-7; 11 bases fit TRBD1. The CDR3 runs 16 residues. In germline, CDR1 is SEHNR, CDR2 FQNEAQ (reference sequence). The V and J ends lost 5 bases and 4 bases, in that order; junction bases with no gene match: 10. CDR3 sequence reads: CASSPDRGRLVYEQYF. The CDR3 DNA is TGTGCCAGCAGCCCGGACAGGGGGCGTTTGGTATACGAGCAGTACTTC.

Turning to this clone: This likely reflects a read error, since a far larger clone is one base away. The chain has TRBV6-6 and TRBJ2-2; D tentatively reads TRBD1 or TRBD2 (5 bases each). CDR3 length: 14 residues. The V gene lost 7 bases and the J gene lost 3 bases, with 12 bases spanning the gap. The germline CDR1 and CDR2 sequences are MNHNY and SVGAGI (reference sequence). The CDR3 DNA is TGTGCCAGCATGTCAGGGACGGACACCGGGGAGCTGTTTTTT. Translation: CASMSGTDTGELFF.

The V gene is TRBV29-1, the J gene TRBJ1-2; D is perhaps TRBD1 (6 bases). Germline CDR1 SQVTM, CDR2 ANQGSEA. CDR3 length: 15 residues. The V and J ends lost 6 bases and 6 bases respectively, with 23 bases between them. The CDR3 nucleotides are TGCAGCGTATCGGGGTGGGCCAGGGGAGGTGATGGCTACACCTTC. Encoded protein: CSVSGWARGGDGYTF.

In its sample, this clone was seen a few times. This chain uses TRBV25-1 with TRBJ1-1, with D perhaps matching TRBD1 (6 bases). In germline, CDR1 is MGHDK, CDR2 SYGVNS. V lost 8 bases and J 1 base, leaving 11 bases between the germline ends. This CDR3 is built from 13 residues. Here the CDR3 DNA reads TGTGCCAGCTCCAAGGACAGGAACACTGAAGCTTTCTTT. Translated, it gives CASSKDRNTEAFF.

The chain joins TRBV19 to TRBJ2-5; maybe TRBD2 (7 bases). CDR1 and CDR2 from the germline V gene are LNHDA and SQIVND (reference sequence). Trimming pared 1 base from V and 9 bases from J, leaving 18 bases between. This CDR3 region has 15 residues. The CDR3 sequence is CASSIAVGGRGAQYF. The CDR3 region has the DNA TGTGCCAGTAGTATAGCGGTCGGGGGCCGGGGGGCCCAGTACTTC.

V gene TRBV5-1 combines with J gene TRBJ1-1; tentative D call: TRBD1 (6 bases). V shed 2 bases and J shed 1 base, with 12 bases lying between them. CDR1 is SGHRS, CDR2 YFSETQ, per germline. The CDR3 runs 15 residues. In nucleotides, the CDR3 is TGCGCCAGCAGCTTAACAGGGTACAAGAACACTGAAGCTTTCTTT. It specifies CASSLTGYKNTEAFF.

The rearrangement joins TRBV6-5 to TRBJ2-3, with TRBD2 matching 11 bases. Germline V CDR1 and CDR2: MNHEY, SVGAGI. J lost 1 base, V lost 4 bases, and 1 base had no gene match. The CDR3 spans 15 residues. As DNA, the CDR3 is TGTGCCAGCAGTTTAGCGGGGGGGGGCACAGATACGCAGTATTTT. Its translation is CASSLAGGGTDTQYF.

The table lists this clone with a few counts. V usage is TRBV7-8 and J usage is TRBJ2-5, with 11 bases identical to TRBD2. Trimming at V came to 11 bases and at J to 4 bases, leaving 6 bases not matched to a gene. This CDR3 has 13 residues. In germline, CDR1 is SGHVS, CDR2 FQNEAQ. The CDR3 bases are TGTGCCGCCGGGACTAGCGGTATAGAGACCCAGTACTTC. Translated, it gives CAAGTSGIETQYF.

This clone showed up just a few times. The chain has TRBV18 and TRBJ2-2; TRBD2 is a possible D gene (5 bases). Germline CDR1 KGHSH, CDR2 LQKENI. Trimming removed 1 base at V and 1 base at J, with 7 bases between. This CDR3 spans 15 amino acids. The CDR3, as DNA: TGTGCCAGCTCACCACGGGCGGGGAACACCGGGGAGCTGTTTTTT. It translates to CASSPRAGNTGELFF.

This chain joins TRBV5-5 and TRBJ2-7; no reliable D call. The DNA end lines up better with TRBJ2-5; the J call may be wrong. Germline V gives CDR1 SGHKS, CDR2 YYEKEE (reference sequence). CDR3 length equals 16 residues. The CDR3 DNA reads TGTGCCAGCAGCTTGGAGCAGTTCGGCGACCAAGAGACCCAGTACTTC. Translated, it gives CASSLEQFGDQETQYF.

The chain uses TRBV7-9 and TRBJ2-1; 8 nucleotides line up with TRBD2. After removal of 4 bases from V and 13 bases from J, the junction contained 18 bases not matched to a gene. Germline CDR1 and CDR2: SEHNR and FQNEAQ (reference sequence). CDR3 size: 16 residues. CDR3 region: CASSWVIMASGQKQFF. CDR3 in DNA: TGTGCCAGCAGCTGGGTCATCATGGCTAGCGGGCAAAAACAGTTCTTC. Full variable domain (outside the CDR3, taken from reference TRBV7-9 and TRBJ2-1): DTGVSQNPRHKITKRGQNVTFRCDPISEHNRLYWYRQTLGQGPEFLTYFQNEAQLEKSRLLSDRFSAERPKGSFSTLEIQRTEQGDSAMYLCASSWVIMASGQKQFFGPGTRLTVL.